The sequence of this TCR beta chain was determined in a study of shared clonotypes between healthy human individuals. A CD45RA-negative memory subset and a CD45RA+ naive subset were separated from the CD4+ cells. V was shortened by 0 bases and J by 6 bases, with 13 bases between the two germline ends. Germline values: CDR1 SGHRS, CDR2 YFSETQ. The CDR3 loop spans 14 amino acids. Profiled with immunoSEQ multiplex PCR; TCRdb holds only in-frame clones, not every one. This sample has hundreds of thousands of clones, with 74% found just once. This chain joins TRBV5-1 and TRBJ2-7, with D maybe TRBD1 (5 bases). This clonotype originated in a man aged 30-40 years in good health. Sequencing was done on a sample of memory CD4+ T cells sorted from blood. The subset: CD45RA-negative fraction. Here the CDR3 reads CASSLVTGAGEQYF. The CDR3 DNA sequence: TGCGCCAGCAGCTTGGTTACTGGGGCAGGCGAGCAGTACTTC.